Listed below are T cell receptor beta chains from one sample, sequenced in a study of CD8+ T cells in alopecia areata. Profiling relied on immunoSEQ multiplex PCR, and the TCRdb table lists in-frame clones only, not all of them. The repertoire holds 200,000 or so clones, 30% to 40% seen once, with 0.48% in the top ten. The sample in question was CD4+ T cells sorted from blood, obtained around week 31, from a patient treated with tofacitinib. These TCRs come from a human donor with alopecia areata. Each CDR3 is given with its conserved first and last residue. The D gene is left open where the match is weak. The size field is filled for only some rows; it gives once, few, many or a size class.

>TRBD2|TRBJ2-3|NA|TRBV7-2
TGTGCCAGCAGCGCACTAGCGGGAGTCTTAGATACGCAGTATTTT
CASSALAGVLDTQYF
>NA|TRBJ2-1|few|TRBV5-6
TGTGCCAGCAGCTTGAGGGAGAGTTTCGAGCAGTTCTTC
CASSLRESFEQFF
>NA|TRBJ1-5|NA|TRBV5-1
TGCGCCAGCAGCTTGGGGATTAACAATCAGCCCCAGCATTTT
CASSLGINNQPQHF
>NA|TRBJ1-4|few|TRBV7-9
TGTGCCAGCAGCTTAGCTGTTGCAGGGCGTGAAAAACTGTTTTTT
CASSLAVAGREKLFF
>TRBD1|TRBJ1-2|few|TRBV6-4
TGTGCCAGCAGTGGACAGGGAATGGGTGGCTACACCTTC
CASSGQGMGGYTF
>NA|TRBJ2-7|NA|TRBV29-1
TGCAGCGTTGAAGATAATTTACTGCGAAGGGGCGAGCAGTACTTC
CSVEDNLLRRGEQYF
>NA|TRBJ2-1|few|TRBV7-9
TGTGCCAGCAGCTTGGAGGGAGGGGGCCGTCCCTACAATGAGCAGTTCTTC
CASSLEGGGRPYNEQFF
>NA|TRBJ2-1|NA|TRBV6-1
TGTGCCAGCCGGGCCCTTAGCGGCTATGAGCAGTTCTTC
CASRALSGYEQFF
>TRBD2|TRBJ2-1|NA|TRBV29-1
TGCAGCGTTTGGCGGGGGGGGAATGAGCAGTTCTTC
CSVWRGGNEQFF
>TRBD2|TRBJ2-3|NA|TRBV18
TGTGCCAGCACGGGACTAGCGGCTAGCACAGATACGCAGTATTTT
CASTGLAASTDTQYF
>NA|TRBJ1-4|NA|TRBV30
TGTGCCTGGAGTGAGGGTGATGAAAAACTGTTTTTT
CAWSEGDEKLFF
>NA|TRBJ1-2|NA|TRBV6-6
TGTGCCAGCAGTTATAGTGGGGCAGGGCAGGATGGCTACACCTTC
CASSYSGAGQDGYTF
>TRBD1|TRBJ2-1|once|TRBV9
TGTGCCAGCAAGGGGACAGGATCCTACAATGAGCAGTTCTTC
CASKGTGSYNEQFF
>NA|TRBJ2-5|NA|TRBV7-3
TGTGCCAGCAGCTTCGGGGCCGGAGAGACCCAGTACTTC
CASSFGAGETQYF
>NA|TRBJ1-5|NA|TRBV7-9
TGTGCCAGCAGCTTAGGACCCCATCAGCCCCAGCATTTT
CASSLGPHQPQHF
>NA|TRBJ2-1|few|TRBV9
TGTGCCAGCAGCGTAGTAGACGGGGTGCAGTTCTTC
CASSVVDGVQFF
>TRBD1|TRBJ1-4|NA|TRBV7-3
TGTGCCAGCAGTACCGGACAGGGAGGCAGACTGTTTTTT
CASSTGQGGRLFF
>NA|TRBJ1-6|few|TRBV7-9
TGTGCCAGCAGCTTAGCGGACCCTGGTTCACCCCTCCACTTT
CASSLADPGSPLHF
>NA|TRBJ1-3|NA|TRBV2
TGTGCCAGCAGTGACGGAAACACCATATATTTT
CASSDGNTIYF
>TRBD1|TRBJ1-1|once|TRBV5-4
TGTGCCAGCAGCCTAGACAGGGACGTGGGTGAAGCTTTCTTT
CASSLDRDVGEAFF
>NA|TRBJ2-1|NA|TRBV19
TGTGCCAGTAGTCGAGGGACTCACTACAATGAGCAGTTCTTC
CASSRGTHYNEQFF
>NA|TRBJ1-2|NA|TRBV18
TGTGCCAGCTCACCAGGGACAAATCTTAACTATGGCTACACCTTC
CASSPGTNLNYGYTF
>TRBD2|TRBJ2-3|NA|TRBV4-2
TGTGCCAGCAGCCAATTGACTAGCGGGACACCCACAGATACGCAGTATTTT
CASSQLTSGTPTDTQYF
>NA|TRBJ1-2|few|TRBV19
TGTGCCAGTAGTCGCCCGGGCGGGAGCTACACCTTC
CASSRPGGSYTF
>TRBD1|TRBJ2-7|NA|TRBV6-5
TGTGCCAGCAGTCGGACAGGAGAAGGGGAGCAGTACTTC
CASSRTGEGEQYF
>NA|TRBJ2-3|NA|TRBV28
TGTGCCAGCAGTCCTCTGCGAGGGGCCAGCACAGATACGCAGTATTTT
CASSPLRGASTDTQYF
>TRBD1|TRBJ1-1|NA|TRBV6-6
TGTGCCAGTAGAGCCGGGACAGGGGTGGACACTGAAGCTTTCTTT
CASRAGTGVDTEAFF
>NA|TRBJ1-1|NA|TRBV6-1
TGTGCCAGCACCGAGGGTCAGGCGAAAGCTTTCTTT
CASTEGQAKAFF
>TRBD1|TRBJ1-6|NA|TRBV4-2
TGTGCCAGCAGCCAAGGGCCGCAGGGGGATTCACCCCTCCACTTT
CASSQGPQGDSPLHF
>TRBD1|TRBJ2-7|few|TRBV9
TGTGCCAGCAGCCCGACCTTGTCGGACAGGGGCTACGAGCAGTACTTC
CASSPTLSDRGYEQYF
>NA|TRBJ2-7|many|TRBV6-6
TGTGCCAGCAGTTACTCGAGCGCAGCAGCCTACGAGCAGTACTTC
CASSYSSAAAYEQYF
>TRBD2|TRBJ2-1|NA|TRBV9
TGTGCCAGCAGCGCGAGCGGGATGGGTGGAAATGAGCAGTTCTTC
CASSASGMGGNEQFF
>NA|TRBJ1-5|NA|TRBV10-2
TGCGCCAGCAGTGAGGGGGGCAGGGGAAATCAGCCCCAGCATTTT
CASSEGGRGNQPQHF
>NA|TRBJ1-1|NA|TRBV5-1
TGCGCCAGCAGCTCCCAGACTGGGGTGAACACTGAAGCTTTCTTT
CASSSQTGVNTEAFF
>TRBD1|TRBJ1-5|few|TRBV28
TGTGCCAGCAGCTTACAGGGGAGGCAGCCCCAGCATTTT
CASSLQGRQPQHF
>NA|TRBJ1-3|few|TRBV4-1
TGCGCCAGCAGCCGAGAGAATACAGGGACTGGAAACACCATATATTTT
CASSRENTGTGNTIYF
>NA|TRBJ2-7|few|TRBV18
TGTGCCAGCTCACCACCGCACAGGGAGTACGAGCAGTACTTC
CASSPPHREYEQYF
>NA|TRBJ1-1|NA|TRBV5-6
TGTGCCAGCAGTCACAACATGGAGAACACTGAAGCTTTCTTT
CASSHNMENTEAFF
>NA|TRBJ1-1|few|TRBV15
TGTGCCACCAGCAGAGATGTGGGGGTCGGGACTGAAGCTTTCTTT
CATSRDVGVGTEAFF
>TRBD2|TRBJ2-7|few|TRBV10-3
TGTGCCATCAGTCCTAGCGGGATGGGAGTCCGAGGGGAGCAGTACTTC
CAISPSGMGVRGEQYF
>NA|TRBJ1-5|NA|TRBV30
TGTGCCTGGAGTGTTGGAGGGAGTAATCAGCCCCAGCATTTT
CAWSVGGSNQPQHF
>TRBD1|TRBJ2-5|NA|TRBV2
TGTGCCAGCGGTGGACCAGGGGGCGCAGAGACCCAGTACTTC
CASGGPGGAETQYF
>NA|TRBJ1-2|once|TRBV5-6
TGTGCCAGCAGCTATGGAAGGGGGTGGAACTATGGCTACACCTTC
CASSYGRGWNYGYTF
>NA|TRBJ1-4|NA|TRBV7-9
TGTGCCAGCAGCGCGGGGTCATTAGGTGAAAAACTGTTTTTT
CASSAGSLGEKLFF
>NA|TRBJ1-2|NA|TRBV9
TGTGCCAGCAGCGTATTCAGGGGAGGCTACACCTTC
CASSVFRGGYTF
>NA|TRBJ2-7|few|TRBV11-2
TGTGCCAGCAGCTCGGACCCGCGGGAGCAGTACTTC
CASSSDPREQYF
>TRBD1|TRBJ2-3|few|TRBV19
TGTGCCAGTAGTGCCCGCACCGACAGGGTTGCGCAGTATTTT
CASSARTDRVAQYF
>TRBD1|TRBJ1-2|NA|TRBV6-1
TGTGCCAGCGCGCGGACAGGGGGAAACTATGGCTACACCTTC
CASARTGGNYGYTF
>NA|TRBJ2-3|NA|TRBV10-3
TGTGCCATCAGTGAACAGGGTGAGGCAGATACGCAGTATTTT
CAISEQGEADTQYF
>NA|TRBJ2-1|NA|TRBV7-8
TGTGCCAGCAGCCCAGATTCCACCGCCTACAATGAGCAGTTCTTC
CASSPDSTAYNEQFF
>NA|TRBJ2-2|NA|TRBV27
TGTGCCAGCAGACTTGACCGGGCCCCGGCACCCGGGGAGCTGTTTTTT
CASRLDRAPAPGELFF
>NA|TRBJ1-2|NA|TRBV30
TGTGCCTGGAGTGTACGGGGGCAGGGGTCTAACTATGGCTACACCTTC
CAWSVRGQGSNYGYTF
>NA|TRBJ1-2|few|TRBV7-9
TGTGCCAGCAGCTCCGCCCGAGGGGTGGGTGGCTACACCTTC
CASSSARGVGGYTF
>TRBD2|TRBJ2-5|NA|TRBV19
TGTGCCAGTAGTATTCAGCGGGGAAGGCAAGAGACCCAGTACTTC
CASSIQRGRQETQYF
>NA|TRBJ2-7|NA|TRBV5-1
TGCGCCAGCAGCTTCTCGGTTAACGAGCAGTACTTC
CASSFSVNEQYF
>NA|TRBJ2-2|once|TRBV6-5
TGTGCCAGCAGTTTTGGAGGATCCCTGTTTTTT
CASSFGGSLFF
>NA|TRBJ2-3|few|TRBV14
TGTGCCAGCAGCCGGACCGGGCGGGGCCGCACAGATACGCAGTATTTT
CASSRTGRGRTDTQYF